This record concerns one T cell receptor (beta chain) sequence. Its antigen remains unidentified. The data were taken from a study of T cells after yellow fever vaccination. TCRdb reanalysed the 5' RACE reads using MiXCR and keeps one entry per CDR3 protein. Counted here are 620,000 or so distinct CDR3 sequences, more than 9% occurring once; the ten biggest clones make up about 15%. The study, taken as a whole, reports: Contamination by abundant bulk-population clonotypes could be present in FACS-sorted repertoires. The CD4 and CD8 compartments had a small share of their clonotypes in common.

This clonotype was obtained from a man younger than 40 who received the YFV17D yellow fever vaccine. This specimen was PBMCs, taken on the day of the yellow fever booster vaccination.

The DNA of the CDR3 is TGTGCCAGCAGATTAACGGACACTACAGATACGCAGTATTTT. Encoded protein: CASRLTDTTDTQYF. The V gene is TRBV6-5, the J gene TRBJ2-3; D might be TRBD1 (5 bases). V lost 6 bases to trimming and J lost 3 bases, with 13 bases between them. Germline-derived CDR1 and CDR2 are MNHEY and SVGAGI. The CDR3 has 14 amino acids.